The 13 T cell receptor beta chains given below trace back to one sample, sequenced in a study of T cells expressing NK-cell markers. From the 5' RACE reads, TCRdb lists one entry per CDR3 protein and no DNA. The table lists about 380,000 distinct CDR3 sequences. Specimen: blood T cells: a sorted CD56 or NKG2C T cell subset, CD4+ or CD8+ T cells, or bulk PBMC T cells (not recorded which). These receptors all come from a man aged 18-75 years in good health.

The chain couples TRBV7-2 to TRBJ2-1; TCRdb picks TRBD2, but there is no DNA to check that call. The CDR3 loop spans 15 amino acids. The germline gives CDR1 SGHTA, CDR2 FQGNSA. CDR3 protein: CASSFSSGGATEQFF.

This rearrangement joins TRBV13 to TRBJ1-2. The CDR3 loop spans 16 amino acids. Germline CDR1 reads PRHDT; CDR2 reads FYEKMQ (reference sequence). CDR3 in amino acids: CASSPRSWEGGYGYTF.

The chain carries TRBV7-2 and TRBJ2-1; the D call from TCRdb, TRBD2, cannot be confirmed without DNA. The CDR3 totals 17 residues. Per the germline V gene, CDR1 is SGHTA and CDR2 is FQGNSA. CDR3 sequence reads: CASSLARSGLAGDEQFF.

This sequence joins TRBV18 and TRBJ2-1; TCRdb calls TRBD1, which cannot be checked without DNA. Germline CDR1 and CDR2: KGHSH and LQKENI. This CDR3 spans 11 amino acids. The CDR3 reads CASSAPVEQFF.

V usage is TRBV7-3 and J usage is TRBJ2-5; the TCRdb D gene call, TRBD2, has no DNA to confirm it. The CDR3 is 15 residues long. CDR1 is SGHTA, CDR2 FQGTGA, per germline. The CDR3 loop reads CASSWSGGPEETQYF.

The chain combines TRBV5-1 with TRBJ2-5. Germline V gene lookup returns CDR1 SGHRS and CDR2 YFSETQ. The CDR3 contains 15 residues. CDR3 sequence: CASRPTGNHEETQYF.

CDR3 protein: CASSPPAGVETQYF. The J gene is TRBJ2-5, the V gene TRBV18; TCRdb names TRBD1, which stays unverified in the absence of DNA. CDR1 is KGHSH and CDR2 is LQKENI in the germline V gene. This CDR3 is built from 14 residues.

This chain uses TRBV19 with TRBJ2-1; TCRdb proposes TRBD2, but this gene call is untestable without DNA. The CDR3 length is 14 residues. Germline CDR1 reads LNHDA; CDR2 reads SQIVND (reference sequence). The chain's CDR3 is CASSIGGTVVKQFF.

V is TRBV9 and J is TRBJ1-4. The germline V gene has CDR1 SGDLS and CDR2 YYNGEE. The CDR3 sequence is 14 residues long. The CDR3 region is CASSVGGSNEKLFF.

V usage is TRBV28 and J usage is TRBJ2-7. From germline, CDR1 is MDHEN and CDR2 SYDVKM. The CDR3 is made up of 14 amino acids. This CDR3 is CASTWQQSSYEQYF.

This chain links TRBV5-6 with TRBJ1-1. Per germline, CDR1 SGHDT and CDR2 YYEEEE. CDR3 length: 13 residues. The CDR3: CASSRGRTSWAFF.

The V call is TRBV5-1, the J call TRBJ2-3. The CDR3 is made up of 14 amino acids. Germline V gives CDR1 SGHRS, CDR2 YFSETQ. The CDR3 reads CASSLGRRPDTQYF.

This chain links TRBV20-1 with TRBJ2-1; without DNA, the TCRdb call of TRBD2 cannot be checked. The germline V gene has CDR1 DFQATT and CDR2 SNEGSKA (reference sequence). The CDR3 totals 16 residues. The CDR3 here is CSARDGRLAGGNEQFF.